The text below deals with one T cell receptor beta chain. Some clones are missing from TCRdb's copy, which holds only in-frame ones; the method was immunoSEQ multiplex PCR. The table records some 320,000 clones, 65% to 90% of them present only once. The sample comes from a study of blood T cell repertoires in COVID-19. The TCR originated in a human donor in a cohort sampled during active COVID-19. Source material: peripheral blood.

The CDR3 loop is CASSSLGTGPPYYGYTF. The CDR3 nucleotides are TGTGCCAGCAGTTCCCTTGGAACAGGGCCCCCCTACTATGGCTACACCTTC. The chain is built from TRBV6-2 or TRBV6-3 and TRBJ1-2, with D perhaps TRBD1 (6 bases). The CDR3 is 17 residues long. CDR1 and CDR2 (germline): MNHEY, SVGEGT. The germline V and J ends were trimmed by 4 bases and 3 bases, with 21 bases remaining between them.